This T cell receptor beta chain was recorded in a study of blood T cell repertoires in COVID-19. This clone was observed a handful of times. Trimming cost V 5 bases and J 11 bases; bases outside gene matches: 11. CDR1 and CDR2 from the germline V gene are SGHVS and FQNEAQ. The CDR3 has 14 residues. In the original analysis: Reference gene primer amplification yielded estimated nucleated cell counts. The data were produced by immunoSEQ multiplex PCR, yet TCRdb's version contains in-frame clones alone and is incomplete. That table gives V, J and clone size, and the DNA gave D and trimming. The data show around 58,000 clones, with about 88% seen just once and 4.5% to 6% held by the top ten.

The V gene is TRBV7-8, the J gene TRBJ1-5; TRBD1 matches at 8 bases. The source of this sequence is a human donor in a cohort sampled during active COVID-19. The sample consisted of peripheral blood. The CDR3 nucleotides read TGTGCCAGCAGCGCAACTGGACAGGGATCGGCCCAGCATTTT. This encodes CASSATGQGSAQHF. Combining the CDR3 with reference TRBV7-8 and TRBJ1-5 gives the whole variable domain GAGVSQSPRYKVAKRGQDVALRCDPISGHVSLFWYQQALGQGPEFLTYFQNEAQLDKSGLPSDRFFAERPEGSVSTLKIQRTQQEDSAVYLCASSATGQGSAQHFGDGTRLSIL.